The 30 T cell receptor beta chains reported below all come from one sample, sequenced in a study of siplizumab effects on memory and regulatory T cells. Their antigen targets remain unknown. Measured with immunoSEQ multiplex PCR; TCRdb has only the in-frame clones, and not every one. The sample holds 8,500 to 10,000 clones; roughly two fifths are singletons and the top ten take over 8.5%. Coculture of mixed lymphocyte reaction cells was performed at 37°C for less than 7 days. Material for sequencing was CFSE-low (dividing) CD4+ T cells sorted from an allogeneic mixed lymphocyte reaction. These receptors were collected from a human donor in good health; the cells came from an allogeneic mixed lymphocyte reaction.

This clone occurred a few times. The chain joins TRBV27 to TRBJ1-1; no clear D gene. Germline V CDR1 and CDR2: MNHEY, SMNVEV (reference sequence). This CDR3 spans 15 amino acids. The V and J ends lost 2 bases and 7 bases respectively, with 17 bases between them. The CDR3, as DNA: TGTGCCAGCAGTTTACCCGCACCGCTCTCCTTTGAAGCTTTCTTT. Translating gives CASSLPAPLSFEAFF.

This clone has just a few counts. The chain combines TRBV4-1 with TRBJ2-5; 8 bases fit TRBD2. The J segment lost 4 bases and the V segment lost 4 bases, leaving 8 bases of the junction unmatched. Germline assignment: CDR1 MGHRA and CDR2 YSYEKL. The CDR3 is 15 residues long. The CDR3 sequence is CASSLLAGRGETQYF. The CDR3 DNA sequence: TGCGCCAGCAGCCTCCTAGCGGGTAGAGGAGAGACCCAGTACTTC.

V and J are TRBV7-2 and TRBJ1-5; D is ambiguous. Per germline, CDR1 SGHTA and CDR2 FQGNSA. Trimming cost V 5 bases and J 2 bases, with 7 bases left between them. The CDR3 totals 13 residues. CDR3 sequence (DNA): TGTGCCAGCAGCGGCTCCGGCAATCAGCCCCAGCATTTT. This sequence encodes CASSGSGNQPQHF.

This clone is labeled medium-sized. This chain links TRBV18 with TRBJ2-2, with 9 nucleotides matching TRBD2. CDR1 KGHSH and CDR2 LQKENI come from the germline V gene. This CDR3 spans 16 amino acids. The J segment lost 5 bases and the V segment lost 4 bases, leaving 8 bases of the junction unmatched. The CDR3 DNA sequence: TGTGCCAGCTCACAATTTAGCGGGAGTGATACCGGGGAGCTGTTTTTT. Its translation is CASSQFSGSDTGELFF. Combining the CDR3 with reference TRBV18 and TRBJ2-2 gives the whole variable domain NAGVMQNPRHLVRRRGQEARLRCSPMKGHSHVYWYRQLPEEGLKFMVYLQKENIIDESGMPKERFSAEFPKEGPSILRIQQVVRGDSAAYFCASSQFSGSDTGELFFGEGSRLTVL.

The V gene is TRBV5-1, the J gene TRBJ2-7, with D unresolved. Germline assignment: CDR1 SGHRS and CDR2 YFSETQ. V was cut by 4 bases and J by 0 bases, with 8 bases left in between. CDR3 size: 13 residues. This chain's CDR3 is CASSTDNSYEQYF. CDR3 sequence (DNA): TGCGCCAGCAGCACCGACAACTCCTACGAGCAGTACTTC.

The J gene is TRBJ2-7, the V gene TRBV6-1; 7 nucleotides agree with TRBD1. V lost 5 bases, J lost 1 base, and 2 bases stayed unmatched. Germline-derived CDR1 and CDR2 are MNHNS and SASEGT. The CDR3 has 13 amino acids. CDR3 sequence: CASSKDRSYEQYF. CDR3 DNA: TGTGCCAGCAGTAAGGACAGGTCCTACGAGCAGTACTTC.

This clone is judged medium-sized. The chain has TRBV7-9 and TRBJ1-1, with D possibly being TRBD1 (5 bases). From germline, CDR1 is SEHNR and CDR2 FQNEAQ (reference sequence). This CDR3 is 13 amino acids long. The V end lost 5 bases, the J end lost 3 bases, and 10 bases lay between the germline ends. The CDR3 region is CASSQGAHTEAFF. CDR3 DNA: TGTGCCAGCAGCCAGGGTGCCCACACTGAAGCTTTCTTT.

Judged by abundance, this clone is medium-sized. The rearrangement links TRBV18 to TRBJ1-2; 8 bases are a match to TRBD1. The trim removed 3 bases at V and 8 bases at J, leaving 5 bases unmatched. This CDR3 comprises 13 residues. Germline lookup yields CDR1 KGHSH and CDR2 LQKENI. In nucleotides, the CDR3 is TGTGCCAGCTCACCCCCAGCAGGGGGCGGCTACACCTTC. It specifies CASSPPAGGGYTF.

The J gene is TRBJ2-2, the V gene TRBV19; D gene ambiguous. The CDR3 is 11 residues long. Germline V lookup: CDR1 LNHDA, CDR2 SQIVND (reference sequence). V was shortened by 5 bases and J by 8 bases, with 6 bases between the two germline ends. The CDR3 is CASSDWGELFF. CDR3 sequence (DNA): TGTGCCAGTAGTGATTGGGGGGAGCTGTTTTTT.

The V and J genes are TRBV4-1 and TRBJ1-1; D unclear. With 2 bases removed from V and 0 bases from J, the gap between germline ends came to 7 bases. The CDR3 spans 14 residues. CDR1 and CDR2 from the germline V gene are MGHRA and YSYEKL. The CDR3 nucleotides read TGCGCCAGCAGCCAACTCCACATGAACACTGAAGCTTTCTTT. Protein product: CASSQLHMNTEAFF.

This clone was detected a few times. V is TRBV7-2 and J is TRBJ2-7, with 7 nucleotides matching TRBD1. This CDR3 spans 14 amino acids. With V trimmed by 4 bases and J by 2 bases, 5 bases remained unmatched. Germline CDR1 and CDR2: SGHTA and FQGNSA. The CDR3 reads CASSWGQGAYEQYF. In DNA, the CDR3 is TGTGCCAGCAGCTGGGGGCAGGGGGCCTACGAGCAGTACTTC.

V and J are TRBV7-2 and TRBJ2-7; 9 positions agree with TRBD2. Germline CDR1 reads SGHTA; CDR2 reads FQGNSA. This CDR3 has 15 amino acids. The V segment lost 2 bases and the J segment 4 bases; nucleotides outside the gene matches: 6. The CDR3 sequence is CASSLNSGSQYEQYF. The DNA of the CDR3 is TGTGCCAGCAGCTTAAATAGCGGGAGCCAGTACGAGCAGTACTTC.

This clone was counted a few times. The V gene is TRBV5-8, the J gene TRBJ2-5; no firm D call. This CDR3 has 13 residues. The V end was cut by 4 bases, the J end by 2 bases, with 9 bases between. CDR1 and CDR2 (germline): SGHTS, YDEGEE. This CDR3 reads CASSGRYQETQYF. The CDR3 DNA follows: TGTGCCAGCAGCGGAAGGTATCAAGAGACCCAGTACTTC.

The J gene is TRBJ1-2, the V gene TRBV14, with 9 bases that match TRBD1. This CDR3 is 15 amino acids long. Germline trimming cut 0 bases from V and 7 bases from J; bases unmatched to any gene: 6. The germline CDR1 and CDR2 sequences are SGHDN and FVKESK. CDR3 DNA sequence: TGTGCCAGCAGCCAAGATGGGACAGGGCTGATTGGCTACACCTTC. Residues: CASSQDGTGLIGYTF.

By frequency in the sample, this clone is medium-sized (0.01 to 0.1%). The chain joins TRBV20-1 to TRBJ1-1; D gene ambiguous. Germline CDR1 and CDR2: DFQATT and SNEGSKA (reference sequence). The length of the CDR3 is 10 residues. Deletions cut 2 bases from V and 5 bases from J, with 3 bases between. DNA of the CDR3: TGCAGTGCTAGATGGACTGAAGCTTTCTTT. It is translated as CSARWTEAFF.

This clone was seen only a few times. The chain uses TRBV7-3 and TRBJ2-2; D call uncertain. CDR3 size: 15 residues. CDR1 and CDR2 (germline): SGHTA, FQGTGA. The ends were cut back, 0 bases at V and 5 bases at J, with 10 bases in the middle. The CDR3 sequence is CASSLTSLGTGELFF. CDR3 DNA: TGTGCCAGCAGCTTAACGTCCCTAGGGACCGGGGAGCTGTTTTTT.

In its sample, this clone was seen a few times. The chain couples TRBV7-9 to TRBJ1-1; D unresolved. Germline values: CDR1 SEHNR, CDR2 FQNEAQ (reference sequence). CDR3 length: 13 amino acids. V dropped 1 base and J dropped 6 bases, with 9 bases sitting between them. CDR3 sequence reads: CASSLEGIAEAFF. CDR3 bases: TGTGCCAGCAGCTTAGAGGGAATCGCTGAAGCTTTCTTT.

A note on this clone: The junction departs from the called germline gene at one end, perhaps through a read error. The gene calls are TRBV7-7 and TRBJ2-5; D is uncertain. The CDR3 sequence is 15 residues long. Germline V gene data show CDR1 as SSHAT and CDR2 as FNYEAQ (reference sequence). The CDR3 sequence: CASSLAETPRETQYF. CDR3 DNA: TGTGCTAGCAGCTTAGCAGAAACTCCCCGGGAGACCCAGTACTTC.

The V gene is TRBV7-2, the J gene TRBJ2-1; D unclear. This CDR3 has 15 amino acids. Germline V lookup: CDR1 SGHTA, CDR2 FQGNSA. V gave up 2 bases and J gave up 8 bases, with 16 bases separating them. CDR3 protein: CASSLYFGVAHEQFF. The CDR3 DNA follows: TGTGCCAGCAGCTTATATTTTGGCGTCGCCCATGAGCAGTTCTTC. Full variable domain (rest looked up from reference TRBV7-2 and TRBJ2-1): GAGVSQSPSNKVTEKGKDVELRCDPISGHTALYWYRQSLGQGLEFLIYFQGNSAPDKSGLPSDRFSAERTGGSVSTLTIQRTQQEDSAVYLCASSLYFGVAHEQFFGPGTRLTVL.

This chain joins TRBV10-3 and TRBJ2-7; D might be TRBD1 or TRBD2, each matching 5 bases. This CDR3 spans 14 amino acids. Looked up from germline, CDR1 is ENHRY and CDR2 is SYGVKD. V was pared by 7 bases and J by 2 bases, with 15 bases between. CDR3 amino acids: CAITATGTTYEQYF. CDR3 nucleotides: TGTGCCATCACAGCCACCGGGACCACCTACGAGCAGTACTTC.

This chain connects TRBV9 to TRBJ1-6, with D unresolved. The CDR3 totals 15 residues. Germline V lookup: CDR1 SGDLS, CDR2 YYNGEE. Trimming cost V 2 bases and J 7 bases, with 13 bases left between them. DNA of the CDR3: TGTGCCAGCAGCGTCCGGCCGGGCGCGAATTCACCCCTCCACTTT. Its protein is CASSVRPGANSPLHF.

This chain connects TRBV19 to TRBJ1-2; 7 nucleotides line up with TRBD1. The CDR3 consists of 15 residues. The germline V gene encodes CDR1 LNHDA and CDR2 SQIVND (reference sequence). Germline trimming cut 2 bases from V and 2 bases from J; bases unmatched to any gene: 5. The CDR3 here is CASSISGTDNYGYTF. In DNA form, the CDR3 reads TGTGCCAGTAGTATAAGTGGGACAGACAACTATGGCTACACCTTC.

This clone is labeled medium-sized. As DNA, the CDR3 is TGCGCCAGCAGCCAAGGGGCCTGGACTAGCGGCACCTACGAGCAGTACTTC. Its protein product is CASSQGAWTSGTYEQYF. V gene TRBV4-1 combines with J gene TRBJ2-7, with 10 positions matching TRBD2. Germline values: CDR1 MGHRA, CDR2 YSYEKL. After removal of 1 base from V and 2 bases from J, the junction contained 8 bases not matched to a gene. CDR3 length equals 17 residues.

V usage is TRBV6-5 and J usage is TRBJ1-5; 8 bases are shared with TRBD1. The CDR3 is 15 amino acids. Germline V lookup: CDR1 MNHEY, CDR2 SVGAGI. V shed 5 bases and J 0 bases; nucleotides not matched to a gene: 3. This chain's CDR3 is CASSRTGYSNQPQHF. In DNA form, the CDR3 reads TGTGCCAGCAGTCGGACAGGGTATAGCAATCAGCCCCAGCATTTT.

The rearrangement uses TRBV7-9 and TRBJ2-1, with D possibly TRBD2 on 6 matching bases. V dropped 4 bases and J dropped 11 bases, with 18 bases sitting between them. Germline loops: CDR1 SEHNR, CDR2 FQNEAQ (reference sequence). This CDR3 has 14 residues. Written as DNA, the CDR3 is TGTGCCAGCAGCTCCCGGGACTGGGCCCGGAAGCAGTTCTTC. Translated, it gives CASSSRDWARKQFF.

The chain has TRBV6-6 and TRBJ1-2; D is uncertain. The germline gives CDR1 MNHNY, CDR2 SVGAGI (reference sequence). This CDR3 contains 12 residues. Trimming stripped 6 bases from V and 2 bases from J, with 7 bases between. In nucleotides, the CDR3 is TGTGCCAGCAGAGTAGTGAACTATGGCTACACCTTC. Amino acids: CASRVVNYGYTF.

The V gene is TRBV7-2, the J gene TRBJ1-4; D is unresolved. V was trimmed by 2 bases and J by 7 bases, leaving 14 bases between them. Germline lookup yields CDR1 SGHTA and CDR2 FQGNSA. The CDR3 is 15 residues long. CDR3 residues: CASSLPGPLSEKLFF. CDR3 bases: TGTGCCAGCAGCTTACCCGGGCCCCTTAGTGAAAAACTGTTTTTT.

The rearrangement uses TRBV25-1 and TRBJ2-7; TRBD2 agrees at 8 bases. Looked up from germline, CDR1 is MGHDK and CDR2 is SYGVNS. CDR3 size: 13 residues. With V trimmed by 5 bases and J by 4 bases, 4 bases remained unmatched. In DNA, the CDR3 is TGTGCCAGCAGTCCAGCGGGAGTTTACGAGCAGTACTTC. Encoded protein: CASSPAGVYEQYF.

The chain recombines TRBV15 with TRBJ1-3, with 8 bases aligning to TRBD1. The CDR3 loop spans 15 amino acids. Germline V gene sequence: CDR1 LNHNV, CDR2 YYDKDF (reference sequence). With V trimmed by 4 bases and J by 4 bases, 6 bases remained unmatched. CDR3 bases: TGTGCCACCAGCACGGACAGGGACGGCGGAAACACCATATATTTT. It translates to CATSTDRDGGNTIYF.

This chain connects TRBV4-3 to TRBJ1-1; TRBD1 might be the D (6 bases). Deletions cut 0 bases from V and 4 bases from J, with 15 bases between. The CDR3 extends over 16 amino acids. The germline CDR1 and CDR2 sequences are LGHNA and YSLEER. Here the CDR3 reads CASSQDRGLFGTEAFF. The CDR3 region has the DNA TGCGCCAGCAGCCAAGACAGGGGCTTGTTTGGCACTGAAGCTTTCTTT.